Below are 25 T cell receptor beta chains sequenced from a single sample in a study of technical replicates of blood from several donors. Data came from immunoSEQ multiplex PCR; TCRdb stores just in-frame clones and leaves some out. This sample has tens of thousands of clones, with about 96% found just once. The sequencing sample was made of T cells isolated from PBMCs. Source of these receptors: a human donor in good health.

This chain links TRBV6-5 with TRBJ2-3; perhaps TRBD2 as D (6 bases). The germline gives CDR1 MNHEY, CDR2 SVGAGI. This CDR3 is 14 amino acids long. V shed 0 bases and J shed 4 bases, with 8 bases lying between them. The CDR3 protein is CASSYSTGADTQYF. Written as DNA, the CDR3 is TGTGCCAGCAGTTACTCGACGGGGGCAGATACGCAGTATTTT.

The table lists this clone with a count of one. DNA of the CDR3: TGTGCCAGCAGTTTACAAAGGGGGCTTGAGCAGTTCTTC. Amino acid sequence: CASSLQRGLEQFF. The V call is TRBV28, the J call TRBJ2-1, with 7 bases fitting TRBD1. Trimming cost V 2 bases and J 9 bases; bases outside gene matches: 4. The CDR3 is 13 residues long. Germline V gene data show CDR1 as MDHEN and CDR2 as SYDVKM.

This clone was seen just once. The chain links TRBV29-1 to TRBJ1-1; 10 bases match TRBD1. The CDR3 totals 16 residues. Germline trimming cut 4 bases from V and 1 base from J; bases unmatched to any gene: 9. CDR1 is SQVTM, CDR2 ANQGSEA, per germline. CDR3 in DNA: TGCAGCGTTGGTGAGGGACAGGGGAGGGAGAACACTGAAGCTTTCTTT. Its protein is CSVGEGQGRENTEAFF.

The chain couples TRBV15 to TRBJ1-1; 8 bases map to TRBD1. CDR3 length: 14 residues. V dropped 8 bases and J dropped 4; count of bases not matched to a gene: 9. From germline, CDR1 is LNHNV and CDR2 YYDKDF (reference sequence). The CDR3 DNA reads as TGTGCCACCTACCTGGACAGGGCGGCCACTGAAGCTTTCTTT. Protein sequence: CATYLDRAATEAFF.

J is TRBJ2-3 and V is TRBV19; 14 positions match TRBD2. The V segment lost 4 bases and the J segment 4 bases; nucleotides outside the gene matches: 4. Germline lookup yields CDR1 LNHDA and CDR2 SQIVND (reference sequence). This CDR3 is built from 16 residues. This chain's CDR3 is CASSTGTSGSSDTQYF. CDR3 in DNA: TGTGCCAGTAGTACCGGGACTAGCGGGAGCTCAGATACGCAGTATTTT.

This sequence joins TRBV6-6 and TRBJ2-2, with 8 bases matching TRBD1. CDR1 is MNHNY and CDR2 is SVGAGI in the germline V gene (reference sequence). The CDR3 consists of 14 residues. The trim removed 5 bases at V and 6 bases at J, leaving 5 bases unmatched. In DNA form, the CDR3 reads TGTGCCAGCAGTAGGACAGGGCAGGCCGGGGAGCTGTTTTTT. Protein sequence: CASSRTGQAGELFF.

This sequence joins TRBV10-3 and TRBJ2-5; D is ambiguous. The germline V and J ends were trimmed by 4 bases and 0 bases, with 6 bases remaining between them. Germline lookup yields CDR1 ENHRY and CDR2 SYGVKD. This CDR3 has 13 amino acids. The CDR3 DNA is TGTGCCATCAGTGCGCGAGACCAAGAGACCCAGTACTTC. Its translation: CAISARDQETQYF.

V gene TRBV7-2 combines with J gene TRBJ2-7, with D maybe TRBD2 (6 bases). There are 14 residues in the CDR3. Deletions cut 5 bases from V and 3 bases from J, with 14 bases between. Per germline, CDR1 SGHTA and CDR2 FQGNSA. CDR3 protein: CASSPPQTSYEQYF. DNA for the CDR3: TGTGCCAGCAGCCCCCCACAGACTAGCTACGAGCAGTACTTC.

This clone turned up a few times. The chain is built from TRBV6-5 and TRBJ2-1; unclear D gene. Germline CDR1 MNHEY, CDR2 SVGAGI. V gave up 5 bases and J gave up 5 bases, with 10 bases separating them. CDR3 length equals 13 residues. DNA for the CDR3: TGTGCCAGCAGTAGCGACGGCCACAATGAGCAGTTCTTC. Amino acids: CASSSDGHNEQFF.

This CDR3 is CASSSYPSGKTDTQYF. CDR3 sequence (DNA): TGTGCCAGCAGTTCTTACCCTAGCGGGAAGACAGATACGCAGTATTTT. The chain is built from TRBV6-5 and TRBJ2-3, with 9 bases that match TRBD2. The CDR3 sequence is 16 residues long. The germline V gene encodes CDR1 MNHEY and CDR2 SVGAGI. J lost 3 bases, V lost 4 bases, and 8 bases had no gene match.

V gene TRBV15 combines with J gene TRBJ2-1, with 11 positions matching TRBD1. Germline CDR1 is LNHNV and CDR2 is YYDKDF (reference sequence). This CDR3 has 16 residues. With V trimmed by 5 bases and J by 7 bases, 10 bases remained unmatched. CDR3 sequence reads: CATSPRGDRGLNEQFF. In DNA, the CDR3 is TGTGCCACCAGCCCTCGGGGGGACAGGGGGTTAAATGAGCAGTTCTTC.

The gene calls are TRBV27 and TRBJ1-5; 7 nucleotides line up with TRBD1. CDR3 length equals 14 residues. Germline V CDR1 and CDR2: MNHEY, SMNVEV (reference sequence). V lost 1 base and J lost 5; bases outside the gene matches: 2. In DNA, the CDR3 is TGTGCCAGCAGTTTATGGCAGGGGGATCAGCCCCAGCATTTT. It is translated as CASSLWQGDQPQHF.

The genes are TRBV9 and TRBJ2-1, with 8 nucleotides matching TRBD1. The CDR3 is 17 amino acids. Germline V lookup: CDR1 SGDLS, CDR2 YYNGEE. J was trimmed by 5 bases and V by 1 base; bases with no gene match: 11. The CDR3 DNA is TGTGCCAGCAGCGTATTCCGCTCACAGGGGGGACACAATGAGCAGTTCTTC. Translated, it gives CASSVFRSQGGHNEQFF.

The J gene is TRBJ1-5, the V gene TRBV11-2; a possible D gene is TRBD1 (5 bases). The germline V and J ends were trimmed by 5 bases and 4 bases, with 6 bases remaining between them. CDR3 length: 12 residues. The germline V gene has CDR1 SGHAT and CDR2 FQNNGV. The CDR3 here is CASSPGNQPQHF. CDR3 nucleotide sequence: TGTGCCAGCAGCCCAGGGAATCAGCCCCAGCATTTT.

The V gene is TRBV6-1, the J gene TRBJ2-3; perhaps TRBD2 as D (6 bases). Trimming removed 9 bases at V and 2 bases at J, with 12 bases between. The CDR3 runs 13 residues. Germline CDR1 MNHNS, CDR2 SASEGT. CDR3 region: CASTRGYTDTQYF. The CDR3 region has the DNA TGTGCCAGTACCCGGGGGTACACAGATACGCAGTATTTT.

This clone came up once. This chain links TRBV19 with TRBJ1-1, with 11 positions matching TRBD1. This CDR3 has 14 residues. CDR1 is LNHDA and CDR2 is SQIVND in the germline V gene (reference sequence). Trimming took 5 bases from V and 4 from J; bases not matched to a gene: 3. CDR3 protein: CASSVGQGVTEAFF. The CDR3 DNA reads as TGTGCCAGTAGTGTGGGACAGGGGGTCACTGAAGCTTTCTTT. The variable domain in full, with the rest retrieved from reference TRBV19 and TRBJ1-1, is DGGITQSPKYLFRKEGQNVTLSCEQNLNHDAMYWYRQDPGQGLRLIYYSQIVNDFQKGDIAEGYSVSREKKESFPLTVTSAQKNPTAFYLCASSVGQGVTEAFFGQGTRLTVV.

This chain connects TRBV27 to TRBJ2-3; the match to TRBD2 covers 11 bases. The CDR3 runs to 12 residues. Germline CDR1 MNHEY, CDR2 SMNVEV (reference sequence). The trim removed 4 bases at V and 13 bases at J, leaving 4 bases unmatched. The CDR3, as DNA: TGTGCCAGCAGTTCAACTAGCGGGAGAGAGTATTTT. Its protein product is CASSSTSGREYF.

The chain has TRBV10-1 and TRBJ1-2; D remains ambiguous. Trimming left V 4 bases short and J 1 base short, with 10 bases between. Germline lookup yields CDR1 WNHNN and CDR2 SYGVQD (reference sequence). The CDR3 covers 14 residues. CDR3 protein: CASSADTYNYGYTF. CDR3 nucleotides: TGCGCCAGCAGTGCCGACACGTATAACTATGGCTACACCTTC.

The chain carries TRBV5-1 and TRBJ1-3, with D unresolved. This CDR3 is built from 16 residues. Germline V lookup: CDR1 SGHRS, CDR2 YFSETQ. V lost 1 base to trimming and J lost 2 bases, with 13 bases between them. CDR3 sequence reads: CASSLSTLQTGNTIYF. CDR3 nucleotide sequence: TGCGCCAGCAGCTTGAGTACGTTGCAGACTGGAAACACCATATATTTT.

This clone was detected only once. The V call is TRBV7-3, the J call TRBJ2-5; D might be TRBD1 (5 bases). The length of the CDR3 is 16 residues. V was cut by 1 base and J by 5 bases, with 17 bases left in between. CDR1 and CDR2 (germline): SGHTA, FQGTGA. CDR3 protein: CASSLSPPGLGETQYF. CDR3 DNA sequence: TGTGCCAGCAGCTTAAGCCCCCCAGGGCTGGGCGAGACCCAGTACTTC.

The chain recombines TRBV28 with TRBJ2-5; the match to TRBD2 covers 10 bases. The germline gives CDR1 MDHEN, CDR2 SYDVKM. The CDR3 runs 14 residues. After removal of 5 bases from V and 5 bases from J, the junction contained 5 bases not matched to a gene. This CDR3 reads CASSPGLAWETQYF. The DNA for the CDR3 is TGTGCCAGCAGTCCGGGACTAGCGTGGGAGACCCAGTACTTC.

The CDR3 coding sequence is TGCAGCGCGCACACGGGGGAAGGGTATGGCTACACCTTC. Amino acid sequence: CSAHTGEGYGYTF. The rearrangement uses TRBV29-1 and TRBJ1-2; possible D gene TRBD1, 5 bases. Trimming removed 7 bases from V and 5 bases from J, with 17 bases in between. Germline loops: CDR1 SQVTM, CDR2 ANQGSEA. The CDR3 has 13 residues.

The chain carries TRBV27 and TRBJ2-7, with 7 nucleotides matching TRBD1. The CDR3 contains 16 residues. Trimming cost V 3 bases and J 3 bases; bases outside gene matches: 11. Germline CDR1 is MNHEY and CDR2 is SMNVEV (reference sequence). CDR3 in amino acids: CASSFSTGATFYEQYF. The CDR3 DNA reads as TGTGCCAGCAGTTTTTCCACAGGGGCTACTTTCTACGAGCAGTACTTC.

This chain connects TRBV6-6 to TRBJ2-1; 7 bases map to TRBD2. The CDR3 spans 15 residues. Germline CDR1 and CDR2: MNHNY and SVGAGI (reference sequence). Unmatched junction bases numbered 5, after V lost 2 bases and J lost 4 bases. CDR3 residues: CASSYLQGGYNEQFF. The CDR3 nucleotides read TGTGCCAGCAGTTACCTCCAGGGAGGGTACAATGAGCAGTTCTTC.

Written as DNA, the CDR3 is TGTGCCAGCAGCTTGGTTCGGCGGGAGGGAGATACGCAGTATTTT. Amino acids: CASSLVRREGDTQYF. The chain combines TRBV5-4 with TRBJ2-3; 9 positions agree with TRBD2. V shed 0 bases and J 5 bases; nucleotides not matched to a gene: 4. The CDR3 totals 15 residues. Germline CDR1 SGHNT, CDR2 YYREEE (reference sequence).